The next 21 T cell receptor beta chains were all read from a single sample in a study of early T cells in non-severe SARS-CoV-2 infection. TCRdb ran MiXCR on the 5' RACE reads and lists one entry per CDR3 protein. The table has 60,000 or so distinct CDR3 sequences, under 11% seen once. Sequencing used whole blood. The receptors here all came from an adult who was a healthcare worker with PCR-confirmed SARS-CoV-2 infection or an uninfected control (not recorded which).

A few counts support this clonotype. The V call is TRBV20-1, the J call TRBJ2-2; 10 bases map to TRBD2. The trim removed 0 bases at V and 2 bases at J, leaving 6 bases unmatched. Germline CDR1 and CDR2: DFQATT and SNEGSKA (reference sequence). The CDR3 length is 17 residues. CDR3 in DNA: TGCAGTGCTAGAGAGCGTCTAGCGGGGGTAAACACCGGGGAGCTGTTTTTT. Its translation is CSARERLAGVNTGELFF.

This clonotype appeared a few times. This chain joins TRBV19 and TRBJ1-4, with D maybe TRBD1 (5 bases). Germline V gene lookup returns CDR1 LNHDA and CDR2 SQIVND (reference sequence). Trimming left V 6 bases short and J 11 bases short, with 10 bases between. The CDR3 covers 11 residues. CDR3 DNA: TGTGCCAGTAGGGGGGACTGGAAACTGTTTTTT. Protein: CASRGDWKLFF.

The chain couples TRBV18 to TRBJ2-2, with D possibly matching TRBD2 (5 bases). V lost 5 bases, J lost 1 base, and 11 bases lay in between. The V gene's germline CDR1 is KGHSH and CDR2 LQKENI. The length of the CDR3 is 15 residues. The CDR3 nucleotides read TGTGCCAGCTCAGATAACCGGGAGAACACCGGGGAGCTGTTTTTT. This sequence encodes CASSDNRENTGELFF.

As regards this clonotype: A much bigger clone sits one base away, suggesting this may be a read error. This sequence joins TRBV11-2 and TRBJ2-1; D perhaps matches TRBD2 (5 bases). This CDR3 is 13 amino acids long. Trimming shortened V by 10 bases and J by 5 bases, and 15 bases separated the two germline ends. The germline CDR1 and CDR2 sequences are SGHAT and FQNNGV. Here the CDR3 DNA reads TGTGCCAACAAAATTAGCGTAAACAATGAGCAGTTCTTC. It yields the protein CANKISVNNEQFF.

This chain connects TRBV4-1 to TRBJ2-7; D may be TRBD1 (6 bases). The length of the CDR3 is 14 residues. In germline, CDR1 is MGHRA, CDR2 YSYEKL. V was shortened by 1 base and J by 0 bases, with 7 bases between the two germline ends. The CDR3 DNA reads TGCGCCAGCAGCCAAGCAGGGGTCTCCTACGAGCAGTACTTC. It translates to CASSQAGVSYEQYF.

The V and J genes are TRBV29-1 and TRBJ1-5, with D possibly being TRBD1 (5 bases). V was clipped by 6 bases and J by 6 bases, with 15 bases between them. This CDR3 is 13 amino acids long. CDR1 is SQVTM, CDR2 ANQGSEA, per germline. In nucleotides, the CDR3 is TGCAGCGTCGATGGGGGGTTTGGTCAGCCCCAGCATTTT. Translating gives CSVDGGFGQPQHF. Full variable domain (rest looked up from reference TRBV29-1 and TRBJ1-5): SAVISQKPSRDICQRGTSLTIQCQVDSQVTMMFWYRQQPGQSLTLIATANQGSEATYESGFVIDKFPISRPNLTFSTLTVSNMSPEDSSIYLCSVDGGFGQPQHFGDGTRLSIL.

This clonotype was found many times. V is TRBV14 and J is TRBJ2-2; D is perhaps TRBD2 (5 bases). V shed 4 bases and J shed 0 bases, with 9 bases lying between them. Germline CDR1 is SGHDN and CDR2 is FVKESK. CDR3 size: 15 residues. CDR3 in DNA: TGTGCCAGCAGCCCTAGGACTTCGAACACCGGGGAGCTGTTTTTT. Protein: CASSPRTSNTGELFF.

This clonotype turned up a few times. The V and J genes are TRBV6-2 or TRBV6-3 and TRBJ2-5; D is ambiguous. The CDR3 contains 10 residues. V lost 8 bases and J 5 bases, leaving 6 bases between the germline ends. Germline V CDR1 and CDR2: MNHEY, SVGEGT. The DNA of the CDR3 is TGTGCCAGCGCGAGGGAGACCCAGTACTTC. Translating it yields CASARETQYF.

This clonotype was found a few times. The J gene is TRBJ2-2, the V gene TRBV19; D possibly matches TRBD1 or TRBD2 (5 bases each). The CDR3 totals 19 residues. Germline-derived CDR1 and CDR2 are LNHDA and SQIVND (reference sequence). Trimming removed 0 bases at V and 0 bases at J, with 17 bases between. The CDR3 is CASSIDPQRGKTNTGELFF. The CDR3 DNA is TGTGCCAGTAGTATAGACCCGCAGAGGGGAAAGACGAACACCGGGGAGCTGTTTTTT.

This clonotype was seen repeatedly, ten times or more. The V gene is TRBV6-1, the J gene TRBJ1-5; D unclear. Trimming removed 0 bases from V and 5 bases from J, with 11 bases in between. CDR1 and CDR2 (germline): MNHNS, SASEGT. The CDR3 totals 15 residues. The CDR3 DNA sequence: TGTGCCAGCAGTGAAGCCGGTACGGCCTATCAGCCCCAGCATTTT. Its protein product is CASSEAGTAYQPQHF.

The chain links TRBV6-2 or TRBV6-3 to TRBJ1-5; D call uncertain. The CDR3 is made up of 18 amino acids. V was cut by 5 bases and J by 6 bases, with 26 bases left in between. The germline V gene has CDR1 MNHEY and CDR2 SVGEGT. This CDR3 reads CASSTRDPALAWRQPQHF. DNA for the CDR3: TGTGCCAGCAGTACCCGAGATCCCGCACTCGCTTGGCGTCAGCCCCAGCATTTT.

This clonotype was counted a few times. V gene TRBV10-3 combines with J gene TRBJ1-6; 7 bases agree with TRBD1. CDR1 ENHRY and CDR2 SYGVKD come from the germline V gene. The CDR3 has 14 residues. Trimming at V came to 4 bases and at J to 6 bases, leaving 3 bases not matched to a gene. The CDR3 DNA is TGTGCCATCAGTGGACAGGGTGGTAATTCACCCCTCCACTTT. It codes for CAISGQGGNSPLHF.

This chain uses TRBV27 with TRBJ2-4, with 8 bases identical to TRBD1. This CDR3 spans 14 amino acids. With V trimmed by 8 bases and J by 6 bases, 9 bases remained unmatched. CDR1 and CDR2 (germline): MNHEY, SMNVEV (reference sequence). The CDR3 reads CASGRGTGINIQYF. The CDR3 nucleotides are TGTGCCAGCGGGAGAGGGACAGGTATAAACATTCAGTACTTC.

There are many counts of this clonotype. V and J are TRBV29-1 and TRBJ2-2, with D perhaps matching TRBD2 (6 bases). V was pared by 7 bases and J by 4 bases, with 13 bases between. The CDR3 spans 13 residues. The germline gives CDR1 SQVTM, CDR2 ANQGSEA. DNA for the CDR3: TGCAGCGCGGGACTGGCTAGCACCGGGGAGCTGTTTTTT. Protein product: CSAGLASTGELFF.

In its sample, this clonotype was seen once. The gene calls are TRBV29-1 and TRBJ2-3, with TRBD2 matching 10 bases. The germline CDR1 and CDR2 sequences are SQVTM and ANQGSEA. The CDR3 is made up of 13 amino acids. V lost 6 bases and J lost 6; bases outside the gene matches: 6. CDR3 DNA: TGCAGCGTAGGGACTAGCGTCTCCGATACGCAGTATTTT. Residues: CSVGTSVSDTQYF.

The V and J genes are TRBV5-5 and TRBJ2-7; 9 positions agree with TRBD2. The CDR3 runs 15 residues. After removal of 4 bases from V and 5 bases from J, the junction contained 10 bases not matched to a gene. The germline V gene encodes CDR1 SGHKS and CDR2 YYEKEE (reference sequence). The CDR3 protein is CASSLTGGGAHEQYF. The CDR3 DNA follows: TGTGCCAGCAGCCTCACTGGCGGGGGGGCCCACGAGCAGTACTTC.

This clonotype was counted only a few times. The chain links TRBV21-1 to TRBJ1-2; the table's D call of TRBD1 was not tested on the DNA. TRBV21-1 is given as a pseudogene. This CDR3 spans 14 amino acids. The CDR3 DNA sequence: TGTGCCAGCAGCAAGGCCGGGACAGGCCCTGGCTACACCTTC. It is translated as CASSKAGTGPGYTF.

This clonotype was seen repeatedly, ten times or more. This chain joins TRBV6-5 and TRBJ2-3, with D possibly matching TRBD2 (6 bases). This CDR3 comprises 15 residues. In germline, CDR1 is MNHEY, CDR2 SVGAGI. V was pared by 0 bases and J by 2 bases, with 9 bases between. Here the CDR3 reads CASSYSGGDTDTQYF. Written as DNA, the CDR3 is TGTGCCAGCAGTTACTCTGGCGGGGACACAGATACGCAGTATTTT.

The CDR3 here is CASSRHRGKGYNEQFF. The DNA for the CDR3 is TGTGCCAGCAGCCGCCACCGGGGCAAAGGGTACAATGAGCAGTTCTTC. The V call is TRBV14, the J call TRBJ2-1; D may correspond to TRBD1 or TRBD2 (5 bases each). Germline values: CDR1 SGHDN, CDR2 FVKESK. Deletions cut 4 bases from V and 4 bases from J, with 17 bases between. The CDR3 covers 16 residues.

This clonotype was recorded at least ten times. This chain uses TRBV2 with TRBJ2-3, with no clear D. CDR1 and CDR2 (germline): SNHLY, FYNNEI. Trimming took off 3 bases at V and 2 bases at J, with 9 bases between the two ends. The CDR3 contains 14 residues. DNA of the CDR3: TGTGCCAGCAGTGATGGGGTATTCACAGATACGCAGTATTTT. It translates to CASSDGVFTDTQYF. Based on the CDR3 plus reference TRBV2 and TRBJ2-3, the full variable domain is EPEVTQTPSHQVTQMGQEVILRCVPISNHLYFYWYRQILGQKVEFLVSFYNNEISEKSEIFDDQFSVERPDGSNFTLKIRSTKLEDSAMYFCASSDGVFTDTQYFGPGTRLTVL.

This clonotype was observed many times. The chain has TRBV25-1 and TRBJ2-2; D perhaps matches TRBD1 (5 bases). Germline V gene data show CDR1 as MGHDK and CDR2 as SYGVNS. This CDR3 is built from 17 residues. V lost 6 bases and J 0 bases, leaving 17 bases between the germline ends. The CDR3: CASREEGVNSNTGELFF. The CDR3 nucleotides are TGTGCCAGCAGAGAGGAAGGGGTCAACTCGAACACCGGGGAGCTGTTTTTT.